Below are 27 T cell receptor beta chains sequenced from a single sample in a study of technical replicates of blood from a few donors. TCRdb's copy holds only in-frame clones and misses some; the assay was immunoSEQ multiplex PCR. The sample includes 9,500 to 15,000 clones, roughly 92% of them seen just once. Sequencing was done on a sample of PBMCs. The receptors stem from a human donor in good health.

The V and J genes are TRBV30 and TRBJ1-2, with 8 bases aligning to TRBD1. V lost 5 bases to trimming and J lost 8 bases; unmatched junction nucleotides: 10. The CDR3 contains 13 residues. CDR1 and CDR2 from the germline V gene are GTSNPN and SVGIG (reference sequence). CDR3 protein: CAWGIQGARGYTF. CDR3 DNA sequence: TGTGCCTGGGGTATTCAGGGGGCGCGGGGCTACACCTTC. The whole variable domain, filled in from reference TRBV30 and TRBJ1-2, reads SQTIHQWPATLVQPVGSPLSLECTVEGTSNPNLYWYRQAAGRGLQLLFYSVGIGQISSEVPQNLSASRPQDRQFILSSKKLLLSDSGFYLCAWGIQGARGYTFGSGTRLTVV.

J is TRBJ2-1 and V is TRBV9; 11 bases agree with TRBD2. Looked up from germline, CDR1 is SGDLS and CDR2 is YYNGEE. The CDR3 contains 16 residues. Germline trimming cut 0 bases from V and 6 bases from J; bases unmatched to any gene: 5. DNA of the CDR3: TGTGCCAGCAGCGTAGGAACTAGCGGGAGTTTCAATGAGCAGTTCTTC. Residues: CASSVGTSGSFNEQFF. Combining the CDR3 with reference TRBV9 and TRBJ2-1 gives the whole variable domain DSGVTQTPKHLITATGQRVTLRCSPRSGDLSVYWYQQSLDQGLQFLIQYYNGEERAKGNILERFSAQQFPDLHSELNLSSLELGDSALYFCASSVGTSGSFNEQFFGPGTRLTVL.

V usage is TRBV5-1 and J usage is TRBJ1-4; possibly TRBD1 for D (5 bases). Germline V gives CDR1 SGHRS, CDR2 YFSETQ. V shed 5 bases and J shed 0 bases, with 14 bases lying between them. The CDR3 has 16 amino acids. CDR3 coding DNA: TGCGCCAGCAGTCAGGGCGCGTTTGCAACTAATGAAAAACTGTTTTTT. Its translation: CASSQGAFATNEKLFF. The whole variable domain, remainder taken from reference TRBV5-1 and TRBJ1-4, is KAGVTQTPRYLIKTRGQQVTLSCSPISGHRSVSWYQQTPGQGLQFLFEYFSETQRNKGNFPGRFSGRQFSNSRSEMNVSTLELGDSALYLCASSQGAFATNEKLFFGSGTQLSVL.

Here the CDR3 DNA reads TGTGCCAGTAGTATCCCCCGGGAGACCCAGTACTTC. It encodes CASSIPRETQYF. V and J are TRBV19 and TRBJ2-5, with unresolved D. This CDR3 is built from 12 residues. Between the trimmed V and J ends, which lost 3 bases and 5 bases, there was a span of 7 bases. Germline CDR1 reads LNHDA; CDR2 reads SQIVND (reference sequence).

DNA for the CDR3: TGTGCCAGCAGACCCCGAGGGAACTCCTACAATGAGCAGTTCTTC. It codes for CASRPRGNSYNEQFF. The rearrangement joins TRBV27 to TRBJ2-1, with D tentatively TRBD2 (5 bases). The germline CDR1 and CDR2 sequences are MNHEY and SMNVEV (reference sequence). The CDR3 totals 15 residues. V shed 6 bases and J shed 0 bases, with 12 bases lying between them.

The rearrangement joins TRBV18 to TRBJ2-7, with a possible D match to TRBD1 (5 bases). In germline, CDR1 is KGHSH, CDR2 LQKENI. CDR3 size: 15 residues. V lost 2 bases, J lost 0 bases, and 11 bases lay in between. CDR3 DNA: TGTGCCAGCTCACCAAAGTCGCAGGGCTCCTACGAGCAGTACTTC. The encoded protein is CASSPKSQGSYEQYF.

The rearrangement links TRBV19 to TRBJ1-5; 7 bases align to TRBD1. This CDR3 is built from 14 residues. CDR1 is LNHDA and CDR2 is SQIVND in the germline V gene (reference sequence). Losses at the gene ends were 1 base for V and 7 bases for J; bases not matched to a gene: 4. Here the CDR3 reads CASSIGRGRQPQHF. The DNA of the CDR3 is TGTGCCAGTAGTATAGGGAGGGGGCGGCAGCCCCAGCATTTT.

This clone was detected only once. The chain couples TRBV6-5 to TRBJ1-1; 8 bases are a match to TRBD1. V trimming: 4 bases; J trimming: 10 bases; junction bases outside the gene matches: 2. Germline V gene lookup returns CDR1 MNHEY and CDR2 SVGAGI. This CDR3 contains 11 residues. The CDR3 reads CASSSDRGAFF. As DNA, the CDR3 is TGTGCCAGCAGTTCCGACAGGGGAGCTTTCTTT.

The chain employs TRBV27 and TRBJ2-5, with TRBD2 identical over 7 bases. V lost 7 bases to trimming and J lost 6 bases; unmatched junction nucleotides: 11. From germline, CDR1 is MNHEY and CDR2 SMNVEV (reference sequence). This CDR3 region has 14 residues. The CDR3 loop is CASTPRGGRKTQYF. Written as DNA, the CDR3 is TGTGCCAGCACCCCTCGGGGAGGGAGGAAGACCCAGTACTTC.

The DNA of the CDR3 is TGCGCCAGCAGCTTTGGCGGGAGCTCCTACGAGCAGTACTTC. Translation: CASSFGGSSYEQYF. This sequence joins TRBV5-1 and TRBJ2-7, with 7 bases matching TRBD2. V lost 2 bases, J lost 0 bases, and 2 bases stayed unmatched. Germline CDR1 is SGHRS and CDR2 is YFSETQ. This CDR3 region has 14 residues.

The V call is TRBV18, the J call TRBJ1-1, with 7 bases identical to TRBD1. This CDR3 is 15 amino acids long. The V and J ends lost 2 bases and 3 bases, in that order; junction bases with no gene match: 6. The V gene's germline CDR1 is KGHSH and CDR2 LQKENI. The CDR3 sequence is CASSPTGARDTEAFF. The CDR3 DNA follows: TGTGCCAGCTCACCAACAGGGGCGCGGGACACTGAAGCTTTCTTT.

This chain joins TRBV10-3 and TRBJ1-1; D perhaps matches TRBD1 (6 bases). V was pared by 4 bases and J by 3 bases, with 9 bases between. Per the germline V gene, CDR1 is ENHRY and CDR2 is SYGVKD. The CDR3 is 13 amino acids. CDR3 residues: CAISVGADTEAFF. CDR3 sequence (DNA): TGTGCCATCAGTGTGGGGGCGGACACTGAAGCTTTCTTT.

The chain combines TRBV28 with TRBJ2-7; D perhaps matches TRBD2 (5 bases). V was shortened by 2 bases and J by 2 bases, with 19 bases between the two germline ends. Looked up from germline, CDR1 is MDHEN and CDR2 is SYDVKM. The CDR3 is made up of 17 amino acids. CDR3 DNA: TGTGCCAGCAGTTTAGCCCTAGCAACCACACCCCCCTACGAGCAGTACTTC. Amino acid sequence: CASSLALATTPPYEQYF.

The chain combines TRBV5-1 with TRBJ1-1; 11 bases line up with TRBD1. The CDR3 spans 17 residues. The J segment lost 3 bases and the V segment lost 0 bases, leaving 7 bases of the junction unmatched. From germline, CDR1 is SGHRS and CDR2 YFSETQ. CDR3 bases: TGCGCCAGCAGCTTGGGGACAGGGGGCGATGTTGACACTGAAGCTTTCTTT. Its protein is CASSLGTGGDVDTEAFF. Full variable domain (rest looked up from reference TRBV5-1 and TRBJ1-1): KAGVTQTPRYLIKTRGQQVTLSCSPISGHRSVSWYQQTPGQGLQFLFEYFSETQRNKGNFPGRFSGRQFSNSRSEMNVSTLELGDSALYLCASSLGTGGDVDTEAFFGQGTRLTVV.

This CDR3 is CSANRVYEQYF. CDR3 coding DNA: TGCAGTGCTAACAGAGTCTACGAGCAGTACTTC. The V gene is TRBV20-1, the J gene TRBJ2-7; the D is unclear. The CDR3 extends over 11 amino acids. The V end lost 4 bases, the J end lost 3 bases, and 7 bases lay between the germline ends. Per the germline V gene, CDR1 is DFQATT and CDR2 is SNEGSKA (reference sequence).

V and J are TRBV5-1 and TRBJ1-1, with 9 bases that match TRBD1. J lost 0 bases, V lost 0 bases, and 6 bases had no gene match. Germline values: CDR1 SGHRS, CDR2 YFSETQ. The CDR3 is made up of 17 amino acids. CDR3 sequence reads: CASSLEGQGYMNTEAFF. Written as DNA, the CDR3 is TGCGCCAGCAGCTTGGAGGGACAGGGATACATGAACACTGAAGCTTTCTTT.

The chain employs TRBV5-1 and TRBJ2-3; the match to TRBD2 covers 11 bases. V shed 4 bases and J 6 bases; nucleotides not matched to a gene: 7. Germline V lookup: CDR1 SGHRS, CDR2 YFSETQ. The CDR3 extends over 15 amino acids. The chain's CDR3 is CASSRTSGSVDTQYF. CDR3 DNA sequence: TGCGCCAGCAGCAGAACTAGCGGGAGTGTCGATACGCAGTATTTT.

The chain employs TRBV4-2 and TRBJ2-3, with 10 bases that match TRBD2. The CDR3 loop spans 20 amino acids. V lost 1 base, J lost 2 bases, and 15 bases stayed unmatched. Germline loops: CDR1 LGHNA, CDR2 YNFKEQ. This chain's CDR3 is CASSQGTSSGRRGFTDTQYF. The DNA for the CDR3 is TGTGCCAGCAGCCAAGGGACATCTAGCGGGAGAAGAGGATTCACAGATACGCAGTATTTT.

J is TRBJ1-1 and V is TRBV28; possibly TRBD1 for D (5 bases). V was shortened by 7 bases and J by 6 bases, with 15 bases between the two germline ends. Germline V gene sequence: CDR1 MDHEN, CDR2 SYDVKM. The CDR3 contains 13 residues. The CDR3 loop reads CASMPTGGSEAFF. CDR3 nucleotide sequence: TGTGCCAGCATGCCGACGGGGGGTTCTGAAGCTTTCTTT.

This clone occurred a few times. The V and J genes are TRBV30 and TRBJ2-1; 14 nucleotides agree with TRBD2. In germline, CDR1 is GTSNPN, CDR2 SVGIG (reference sequence). This CDR3 is 18 amino acids long. V gave up 0 bases and J gave up 7 bases; unmatched junction bases: 11. CDR3 nucleotide sequence: TGTGCCTGGAGTGTGGGTGGGACTAGCGGGAGCCCTGAGAATGAGCAGTTCTTC. Translation: CAWSVGGTSGSPENEQFF.

This clone was seen a few times. This chain links TRBV6-1 with TRBJ2-6, with unresolved D. The CDR3 is 15 amino acids. The V gene's germline CDR1 is MNHNS and CDR2 SASEGT. V was shortened by 0 bases and J by 0 bases, with 3 bases between the two germline ends. The CDR3 reads CASSEASSGANVLTF. The DNA for the CDR3 is TGTGCCAGCAGTGAAGCCAGCTCTGGGGCCAACGTCCTGACTTTC.

V gene TRBV7-9 combines with J gene TRBJ1-3; the D gene is possibly TRBD1 (6 bases). The ends were cut back, 5 bases at V and 0 bases at J, with 17 bases in the middle. The CDR3 sequence is 17 residues long. Germline loops: CDR1 SEHNR, CDR2 FQNEAQ (reference sequence). CDR3: CASSATYGTNSGNTIYF. The CDR3 nucleotides are TGTGCCAGCAGCGCGACCTACGGGACAAACTCTGGAAACACCATATATTTT.

The chain is built from TRBV7-9 and TRBJ2-7, with 7 bases fitting TRBD1. Trimming took 7 bases from V and 3 from J; bases not matched to a gene: 3. In germline, CDR1 is SEHNR, CDR2 FQNEAQ (reference sequence). The CDR3 runs to 12 residues. CDR3 bases: TGTGCCAGCACCAGGACAGGCTACGAGCAGTACTTC. The encoded protein is CASTRTGYEQYF.

The V call is TRBV11-1, the J call TRBJ2-2, with TRBD2 matching over 9 bases. The CDR3 runs to 12 residues. V lost 5 bases and J lost 13; bases outside the gene matches: 5. Germline-derived CDR1 and CDR2 are SGHAT and FQDESV (reference sequence). The CDR3: CASSQAGGGLFF. The CDR3 DNA is TGTGCCAGCAGCCAAGCGGGAGGTGGGCTGTTTTTT.

The rearrangement links TRBV6-6 to TRBJ1-2; D not certain. Per germline, CDR1 MNHNY and CDR2 SVGAGI (reference sequence). This CDR3 is 13 amino acids long. Trimming left V 6 bases short and J 2 bases short, with 10 bases between. Here the CDR3 reads CASRRQENYGYTF. CDR3 in DNA: TGTGCCAGCAGACGCCAGGAAAACTATGGCTACACCTTC.

This clone was observed a single time. The gene calls are TRBV6-6 and TRBJ1-2; D ambiguous. The germline V gene encodes CDR1 MNHNY and CDR2 SVGAGI (reference sequence). Trimming removed 6 bases at V and 4 bases at J, with 18 bases between. The CDR3 is 15 amino acids. Here the CDR3 DNA reads TGTGCCAGCAGCAAAATTCCTCAGCCTAGCTATGGCTACACCTTC. Protein sequence: CASSKIPQPSYGYTF.

V usage is TRBV7-9 and J usage is TRBJ1-5; D possibly corresponds to TRBD1 (5 bases). The CDR3 spans 13 residues. Germline V lookup: CDR1 SEHNR, CDR2 FQNEAQ (reference sequence). V gave up 2 bases and J gave up 7 bases, with 9 bases separating them. CDR3 in amino acids: CASSLRRDQPQHF. CDR3 nucleotides: TGTGCCAGCAGCTTACGGAGGGACCAGCCCCAGCATTTT.